A single sample is the source of the 9 T cell receptor beta chains below, sequenced in a study of blood T cell repertoires in COVID-19. Sequenced by immunoSEQ multiplex PCR; TCRdb stores in-frame clones only, minus some. Among roughly 45,000 clones listed, over 70% were seen once. Sequencing was performed on peripheral blood. Every receptor here comes from a woman aged 55-69 years with acute or convalescent COVID-19.

This sequence joins TRBV19 and TRBJ1-1; maybe TRBD1 (5 bases). This CDR3 has 13 amino acids. Trimming took 9 bases from V and 9 from J, leaving 20 bases between them. Germline values: CDR1 LNHDA, CDR2 SQIVND (reference sequence). This CDR3 is CASSDTGRGKAFF. In DNA, the CDR3 is TGTGCCAGCAGTGATACGGGGAGGGGAAAAGCTTTCTTT.

The CDR3 spells CASGLAGGAYNEQFF. The DNA of the CDR3 is TGTGCTAGTGGTTTGGCCGGGGGGGCTTACAATGAGCAGTTCTTC. This chain uses TRBV12-5 with TRBJ2-1; 8 bases are a match to TRBD2. J was trimmed by 4 bases and V by 1 base; bases with no gene match: 3. CDR1 is LGHNT, CDR2 FRNRAP, per germline. The CDR3 runs 15 residues.

CDR3 protein: CASSLGWTGSDGELFF. The CDR3, as DNA: TGTGCCAGCAGTTTAGGATGGACAGGGTCGGACGGGGAGCTGTTTTTT. The rearrangement links TRBV27 to TRBJ2-2; 8 bases are a match to TRBD1. The CDR3 has 16 amino acids. V gave up 2 bases and J gave up 7 bases; unmatched junction bases: 9. Germline CDR1 reads MNHEY; CDR2 reads SMNVEV (reference sequence).

J is TRBJ1-3 and V is TRBV10-3; tentatively, D is TRBD1 (5 bases). The CDR3 covers 13 residues. Trimming removed 10 bases at V and 4 bases at J, with 14 bases between. The germline CDR1 and CDR2 sequences are ENHRY and SYGVKD. The CDR3 loop is CATYGGAGNTIYF. The CDR3 bases are TGTGCCACCTACGGCGGGGCCGGAAACACCATATATTTT.

A few counts support this clone. CDR3 protein: CASSLFAGANEQFF. The CDR3 DNA reads as TGTGCCAGCAGCTTATTTGCGGGGGCCAATGAGCAGTTCTTC. The chain uses TRBV7-3 and TRBJ2-1; the D gene is possibly TRBD2 (7 bases). V gave up 2 bases and J gave up 6 bases, with 11 bases separating them. Looked up from germline, CDR1 is SGHTA and CDR2 is FQGTGA. This CDR3 has 14 amino acids.

The gene calls are TRBV6-5 and TRBJ2-7; 10 bases line up with TRBD1. The CDR3 covers 14 residues. The trim removed 7 bases at V and 2 bases at J, leaving 5 bases unmatched. Germline V gene data show CDR1 as MNHEY and CDR2 as SVGAGI. The CDR3 sequence: CASKAGQGTYEQYF. The CDR3 region has the DNA TGTGCCAGCAAGGCGGGACAGGGGACCTACGAGCAGTACTTC.

This clone has only one observation. V gene TRBV2 combines with J gene TRBJ2-3; 11 bases agree with TRBD1. This CDR3 comprises 15 residues. With 6 bases clipped from V and 4 bases from J, the junction kept 6 bases outside the gene matches. Germline V lookup: CDR1 SNHLY, CDR2 FYNNEI. The CDR3 nucleotides read TGTGCCAGCAGACCCCGGACAGGGGGCTCAGATACGCAGTATTTT. Translating gives CASRPRTGGSDTQYF.

This rearrangement joins TRBV11-2 to TRBJ2-2; D gene uncertain. V lost 6 bases, J lost 6 bases, and 8 bases lay in between. Looked up from germline, CDR1 is SGHAT and CDR2 is FQNNGV. CDR3 length equals 12 residues. The CDR3 is CASRRSPGELFF. DNA of the CDR3: TGTGCCAGCAGGCGATCCCCCGGGGAGCTGTTTTTT.

The V call is TRBV7-2, the J call TRBJ2-7, with 10 bases fitting TRBD1. This CDR3 is built from 16 residues. Germline V gene lookup returns CDR1 SGHTA and CDR2 FQGNSA. V shed 2 bases, J shed 7 bases, and the junction held 11 bases outside the gene matches. The CDR3 is CASSLRWETGGVEQYF. CDR3 nucleotides: TGTGCCAGCAGCTTAAGGTGGGAGACAGGGGGCGTGGAGCAGTACTTC.